The 10 T cell receptor beta chains given below trace back to one sample, sequenced in a study of cytomegalovirus exposure and HLA in healthy donors. PCR primers comprised 60 Vbeta and 13 Jbeta primers. Sequencing used immunoSEQ multiplex PCR; TCRdb keeps in-frame clones, though not all of them. Listed are under 200,000 clones; 6.5% falls within the top ten. Sequencing was done on a sample of PBMCs. These receptors originate from a young man in good health and CMV-seronegative.

This chain joins TRBV7-2 and TRBJ2-3, with TRBD2 matching over 11 bases. The CDR3 is made up of 15 amino acids. Germline V CDR1 and CDR2: SGHTA, FQGNSA. After removal of 5 bases from V and 4 bases from J, the junction contained 5 bases not matched to a gene. CDR3 DNA: TGTGCCAGCAGCACATCTAGCGGGGGGCCAGATACGCAGTATTTT. Translating gives CASSTSSGGPDTQYF.

The CDR3 sequence is CASSLSRVMDEQYF. For the CDR3, the DNA is TGTGCCAGCAGCTTATCCAGGGTGATGGACGAGCAGTACTTC. V and J are TRBV13 and TRBJ2-5, with D maybe TRBD1 (5 bases). The J call may not be correct, given that the DNA end is closer to TRBJ2-7. CDR3 length equals 14 residues. Per the germline V gene, CDR1 is PRHDT and CDR2 is FYEKMQ (reference sequence).

V usage is TRBV6-1 and J usage is TRBJ2-7; maybe TRBD2 (6 bases). The CDR3 length is 12 residues. Germline V lookup: CDR1 MNHNS, CDR2 SASEGT. V was pared by 9 bases and J by 6 bases, with 15 bases between. The CDR3 DNA reads TGTGCCAGTGAGGATGGGGGGTCCGAGCAGTACTTC. Residues: CASEDGGSEQYF.

The chain links TRBV7-2 to TRBJ2-3; D call uncertain. Between the trimmed V and J ends, which lost 1 base and 8 bases, there was a span of 7 bases. This CDR3 is 12 amino acids long. CDR1 SGHTA and CDR2 FQGNSA come from the germline V gene. The CDR3 DNA reads as TGTGCCAGCAGCTTAGTATCCGGTACGCAGTATTTT. It yields the protein CASSLVSGTQYF.

The chain employs TRBV5-1 and TRBJ2-2, with 7 bases identical to TRBD1. CDR3 size: 16 residues. Germline V lookup: CDR1 SGHRS, CDR2 YFSETQ. V lost 4 bases to trimming and J lost 1 base; unmatched junction nucleotides: 7. This CDR3 reads CASSGTTGLNTGELFF. Written as DNA, the CDR3 is TGCGCCAGCAGCGGGACGACAGGGCTGAACACCGGGGAGCTGTTTTTT.

V and J are TRBV27 and TRBJ2-1; D may be TRBD1 (6 bases). Trimming left V 5 bases short and J 3 bases short, with 20 bases between. The germline V gene encodes CDR1 MNHEY and CDR2 SMNVEV (reference sequence). The CDR3 has 17 residues. CDR3 DNA sequence: TGTGCCAGCAGTCCCCGGCCGGACAGAGCTATCTACAATGAGCAGTTCTTC. It codes for CASSPRPDRAIYNEQFF.

This sequence joins TRBV19 and TRBJ2-1, with 15 bases lining up with TRBD2. This CDR3 has 20 residues. Germline CDR1 and CDR2: LNHDA and SQIVND (reference sequence). J lost 0 bases, V lost 4 bases, and 10 bases had no gene match. CDR3 protein: CASSRKGPGLAGGSYNEQFF. The CDR3 DNA sequence: TGTGCCAGTAGTAGAAAGGGTCCGGGACTAGCGGGAGGCTCCTACAATGAGCAGTTCTTC.

The rearrangement links TRBV9 to TRBJ1-2, with unresolved D. V was clipped by 4 bases and J by 8 bases, with 12 bases between them. CDR3 size: 12 residues. CDR1 is SGDLS and CDR2 is YYNGEE in the germline V gene. CDR3 bases: TGTGCCAGCAGCCTTACTGCGAGCGGCTACACCTTC. Translating it yields CASSLTASGYTF. The variable domain in full, completed from reference TRBV9 and TRBJ1-2, reads DSGVTQTPKHLITATGQRVTLRCSPRSGDLSVYWYQQSLDQGLQFLIQYYNGEERAKGNILERFSAQQFPDLHSELNLSSLELGDSALYFCASSLTASGYTFGSGTRLTVV.

The chain employs TRBV6-5 and TRBJ2-7; a weak D match, TRBD2 (6 bases). Between the trimmed V and J ends, which lost 6 bases and 0 bases, there was a span of 12 bases. Germline assignment: CDR1 MNHEY and CDR2 SVGAGI. The CDR3 sequence is 14 residues long. The CDR3 nucleotides read TGTGCCAGCAGAGCCCGGGACTCCTCCTACGAGCAGTACTTC. Translation gives CASRARDSSYEQYF.

J is TRBJ1-5 and V is TRBV19, with D uncertain. The CDR3 sequence is 15 residues long. Germline V gene lookup returns CDR1 LNHDA and CDR2 SQIVND (reference sequence). The germline V and J ends were trimmed by 7 bases and 3 bases, with 16 bases remaining between them. The CDR3 coding sequence is TGTGCCAGTAACGGGGAACGGGGAATCAATCAGCCCCAGCATTTT. Encoded protein: CASNGERGINQPQHF.